Listed here are 32 T cell receptor beta chains from one sample, sequenced in a study of blood T cell repertoires in COVID-19. The protocol was immunoSEQ multiplex PCR, while the TCRdb copy is restricted to in-frame clones and leaves out a portion. The table includes 250,000 to 350,000 clones, approximately 86% detected once. The sequenced sample was PBMCs or T cells enriched from blood (not recorded which). These receptors were obtained from a woman younger than 35 who had recovered from COVID-19.

The chain is built from TRBV6-2 or TRBV6-3 and TRBJ1-2, with 8 bases that match TRBD1. This CDR3 spans 13 amino acids. Losses at the gene ends were 6 bases for V and 4 bases for J; bases not matched to a gene: 4. CDR1 is MNHEY, CDR2 SVGEGT, per germline. The CDR3 spells CASSPDRGYGYTF. CDR3 coding DNA: TGTGCCAGCAGCCCCGACAGGGGCTATGGCTACACCTTC.

The chain is built from TRBV5-6 and TRBJ1-4, with TRBD1 matching 9 bases. Trimming removed 3 bases from V and 8 bases from J; junction bases left unmatched: 5. Germline-derived CDR1 and CDR2 are SGHDT and YYEEEE. The CDR3 length is 14 residues. The CDR3 DNA reads TGTGCCAGCAGCTCCACAGGGGGCAAAGAAAAACTGTTTTTT. This sequence encodes CASSSTGGKEKLFF.

This clone has a handful of counts. The CDR3 coding sequence is TGTGCCAGCAGCGGTGGACAGGGCACAACTAATGAAAAACTGTTTTTT. It encodes CASSGGQGTTNEKLFF. This sequence joins TRBV5-4 and TRBJ1-4, with 8 positions matching TRBD1. The CDR3 has 16 amino acids. J was trimmed by 0 bases and V by 4 bases; bases with no gene match: 5. Germline V gives CDR1 SGHNT, CDR2 YYREEE (reference sequence).

The chain joins TRBV18 to TRBJ1-2; D gene unclear. Germline CDR1 and CDR2: KGHSH and LQKENI. CDR3 length: 15 amino acids. V lost 4 bases and J lost 4, with 16 bases in between. DNA of the CDR3: TGTGCCAGCTCACGCAGCGGGGAGGGCCTCTATGGCTACACCTTC. As protein: CASSRSGEGLYGYTF.

The chain joins TRBV28 to TRBJ1-1; maybe TRBD1 (6 bases). This CDR3 is built from 14 residues. Germline V gives CDR1 MDHEN, CDR2 SYDVKM. V was clipped by 2 bases and J by 11 bases, with 18 bases between them. The CDR3 sequence: CASSLRDTPWGAFF. CDR3 DNA sequence: TGTGCCAGCAGTTTAAGGGACACTCCATGGGGGGCTTTCTTT.

The chain carries TRBV5-4 and TRBJ2-6; 8 bases are shared with TRBD2. V lost 4 bases and J lost 0; bases outside the gene matches: 12. The germline V gene encodes CDR1 SGHNT and CDR2 YYREEE (reference sequence). This CDR3 has 19 residues. CDR3 protein: CASSPREPAGVSGANVLTF. CDR3 coding DNA: TGTGCCAGCAGCCCCAGGGAACCAGCGGGAGTCTCTGGGGCCAACGTCCTGACTTTC. Variable domain in full (rest from reference TRBV5-4 and TRBJ2-6): ETGVTQSPTHLIKTRGQQVTLRCSSQSGHNTVSWYQQALGQGPQFIFQYYREEENGRGNFPPRFSGLQFPNYSSELNVNALELDDSALYLCASSPREPAGVSGANVLTFGAGSRLTVL.

This clone was counted between two and nine times. The rearrangement uses TRBV5-1 and TRBJ2-1, with 8 positions matching TRBD2. J lost 1 base, V lost 0 bases, and 6 bases had no gene match. There are 17 residues in the CDR3. Per the germline V gene, CDR1 is SGHRS and CDR2 is YFSETQ. CDR3 nucleotides: TGCGCCAGCAGCTTGGTTGCCAGCGGGAGATCCTACAATGAGCAGTTCTTC. Translating it yields CASSLVASGRSYNEQFF.

This clone was detected a few times. The chain has TRBV2 and TRBJ2-2, with D hard to call. V lost 5 bases, J lost 7 bases, and 5 bases lay in between. The CDR3 has 11 amino acids. Germline V gene data show CDR1 as SNHLY and CDR2 as FYNNEI. The CDR3 DNA sequence: TGTGCCAGCAGTTATAACGGGGAGCTGTTTTTT. It is translated as CASSYNGELFF.

The chain carries TRBV4-1 and TRBJ2-7; TRBD2 might be the D (5 bases). This CDR3 comprises 14 residues. Trimming cost V 5 bases and J 7 bases, with 18 bases left between them. CDR1 is MGHRA and CDR2 is YSYEKL in the germline V gene. CDR3 protein: CASSGGLSVGEQYF. The CDR3, as DNA: TGCGCCAGCAGCGGCGGGCTATCTGTGGGGGAGCAGTACTTC.

The chain is built from TRBV6-4 and TRBJ1-6; D unresolved. V was clipped by 3 bases and J by 9 bases, with 15 bases between them. Germline V gene sequence: CDR1 MRHNA, CDR2 SNTAGT. The CDR3 extends over 15 amino acids. CDR3 in DNA: TGTGCCAGCAGTGAAATCGGCAGTGCGGGTTCACCCCTCCACTTT. It specifies CASSEIGSAGSPLHF.

The rearrangement joins TRBV5-1 to TRBJ1-2; 7 bases align to TRBD1. Trimming cost V 4 bases and J 0 bases; bases outside gene matches: 6. Germline V CDR1 and CDR2: SGHRS, YFSETQ. The CDR3 loop spans 15 amino acids. CDR3 amino acids: CASSHRQGANYGYTF. For the CDR3, the DNA is TGCGCCAGCAGCCATCGACAGGGAGCTAACTATGGCTACACCTTC.

This clone showed up just a few times. This chain joins TRBV27 and TRBJ2-1; no definite D call. The CDR3 has 15 amino acids. CDR1 is MNHEY, CDR2 SMNVEV, per germline (reference sequence). Trimming took 6 bases from V and 0 from J, leaving 12 bases between them. The CDR3 coding sequence is TGTGCCAGCAGCCCCCTGGTTAGCTCCTACAATGAGCAGTTCTTC. Encoded protein: CASSPLVSSYNEQFF.

This chain connects TRBV11-2 to TRBJ2-7; the D gene is possibly TRBD2 (7 bases). Trimming took 7 bases from V and 4 from J, leaving 23 bases between them. Per the germline V gene, CDR1 is SGHAT and CDR2 is FQNNGV. This CDR3 comprises 16 residues. The CDR3 loop reads CASTKRGGSLPYEQYF. The CDR3 DNA follows: TGTGCCAGCACCAAGAGGGGGGGCAGCCTCCCATACGAGCAGTACTTC. Complete variable domain (other parts from reference TRBV11-2 and TRBJ2-7): EAGVAQSPRYKIIEKRQSVAFWCNPISGHATLYWYQQILGQGPKLLIQFQNNGVVDDSQLPKDRFSAERLKGVDSTLKIQPAKLEDSAVYLCASTKRGGSLPYEQYFGPGTRLTVT.

This clone was observed a few times. This chain uses TRBV28 with TRBJ1-4; possible D gene TRBD1, 6 bases. The CDR3 contains 15 residues. The germline gives CDR1 MDHEN, CDR2 SYDVKM. V was cut by 7 bases and J by 0 bases, with 12 bases left in between. The CDR3 bases are TGTGCCAGCACCCTAGGGGGTGCAACTAATGAAAAACTGTTTTTT. Amino acids: CASTLGGATNEKLFF.

This clone has just a few counts. The gene calls are TRBV4-2 and TRBJ2-5, with 10 bases lining up with TRBD2. Trimming took 0 bases from V and 7 from J; bases not matched to a gene: 14. Per germline, CDR1 LGHNA and CDR2 YNFKEQ. The CDR3 is 18 residues long. This CDR3 is CASSQDSSSGGSGGTQYF. The CDR3 coding sequence is TGTGCCAGCAGCCAAGATTCGTCTAGCGGGGGTTCGGGAGGGACCCAGTACTTC.

This chain connects TRBV7-2 to TRBJ1-2, with D perhaps matching TRBD1 (5 bases). The CDR3 is 17 amino acids. Germline V CDR1 and CDR2: SGHTA, FQGNSA. Trimming stripped 1 base from V and 1 base from J, with 16 bases between. Written as DNA, the CDR3 is TGTGCCAGCAGCTTAGTTGTAGGGCAGGGCGATAACTATGGCTACACCTTC. Its protein is CASSLVVGQGDNYGYTF.

This clone has a single count. The genes are TRBV28 and TRBJ1-1; D is unresolved. Germline V gives CDR1 MDHEN, CDR2 SYDVKM. The CDR3 is made up of 14 amino acids. V gave up 5 bases and J gave up 0 bases, with 10 bases separating them. The CDR3 here is CASSLGSMNTEAFF. The CDR3 bases are TGTGCCAGCAGTCTGGGTAGCATGAACACTGAAGCTTTCTTT.

The chain recombines TRBV28 with TRBJ1-5; D is perhaps TRBD1 (6 bases). The CDR3 spans 14 residues. Germline assignment: CDR1 MDHEN and CDR2 SYDVKM. Trimming took 4 bases from V and 6 from J, leaving 13 bases between them. The CDR3 reads CASSSPGQSQPQHF. The DNA of the CDR3 is TGTGCCAGCAGTTCCCCCGGACAGAGTCAGCCCCAGCATTTT.

V usage is TRBV13 and J usage is TRBJ1-2, with TRBD1 as a possible D gene (5 bases). Trimming pared 2 bases from V and 4 bases from J, leaving 17 bases between. Germline values: CDR1 PRHDT, CDR2 FYEKMQ (reference sequence). The CDR3 totals 16 residues. CDR3 sequence: CASSLWSGGKRYGYTF. CDR3 DNA: TGTGCCAGCAGCTTATGGTCCGGGGGGAAACGCTATGGCTACACCTTC.

This clone was observed once. The CDR3 here is CASSLISGGTDTQYF. The DNA of the CDR3 is TGTGCCAGCAGCTTAATTAGCGGGGGCACAGATACGCAGTATTTT. This chain uses TRBV7-3 with TRBJ2-3; 8 bases are a match to TRBD2. Germline V gene data show CDR1 as SGHTA and CDR2 as FQGTGA. The CDR3 loop spans 15 amino acids. After removal of 1 base from V and 1 base from J, the junction contained 1 base not matched to a gene.

Details on this clone: A junction end diverges from the germline sequence, so it may reflect a read error. The chain couples TRBV27 to TRBJ2-7; 8 positions match TRBD2. The CDR3 consists of 15 residues. The germline CDR1 and CDR2 sequences are MNHEY and SMNVEV (reference sequence). CDR3 in amino acids: CASSLWSGSSYERYF. The DNA of the CDR3 is TGTGCCAGCAGTTTATGGAGCGGGAGTTCCTACGAGCGGTACTTC.

The chain combines TRBV19 with TRBJ1-4; 8 bases align to TRBD1. Germline V lookup: CDR1 LNHDA, CDR2 SQIVND (reference sequence). The trim removed 5 bases at V and 8 bases at J, leaving 13 bases unmatched. CDR3 size: 16 residues. The DNA of the CDR3 is TGTGCCAGTAGTCGGACAGGGTCCCAACGAGGGGAAAAACTGTTTTTT. Encoded protein: CASSRTGSQRGEKLFF.

The chain employs TRBV9 and TRBJ1-2; D may be TRBD1 (6 bases). The CDR3 extends over 15 amino acids. Germline-derived CDR1 and CDR2 are SGDLS and YYNGEE. V lost 2 bases and J lost 8, with 19 bases in between. For the CDR3, the DNA is TGTGCCAGCAGCGTCCGGCCCATGTTCAGGGGCGGCTACACCTTC. Translated, it gives CASSVRPMFRGGYTF.

This clone appeared once. The chain employs TRBV7-3 and TRBJ2-1; D not resolved. Germline V gene data show CDR1 as SGHTA and CDR2 as FQGTGA. The CDR3 is made up of 15 amino acids. V was trimmed by 4 bases and J by 7 bases, leaving 17 bases between them. CDR3 in DNA: TGTGCCAGCAGCTCCTCAGGCTTAACCGAGAATGAGCAGTTCTTC. Its translation is CASSSSGLTENEQFF.

This chain links TRBV24-1 with TRBJ1-4; weak D call: TRBD1 (6 bases). Trimming left V 3 bases short and J 8 bases short, with 12 bases between. The germline V gene encodes CDR1 KGHDR and CDR2 SFDVKD. The CDR3 has 14 amino acids. In nucleotides, the CDR3 is TGTGCCACCAGTGATCCCGGACAGAGCGAAAAACTGTTTTTT. Protein sequence: CATSDPGQSEKLFF.

This chain joins TRBV7-9 and TRBJ2-1; 15 bases are a match to TRBD2. CDR1 is SEHNR, CDR2 FQNEAQ, per germline (reference sequence). The CDR3 is 14 residues long. The V segment lost 6 bases and the J segment 15 bases; nucleotides outside the gene matches: 9. CDR3 bases: TGTGCCAGCAGTTCCGGGACTAGCGGGGGGATCCGGTTCTTC. Translation: CASSSGTSGGIRFF.

The genes are TRBV9 and TRBJ2-1, with D perhaps matching TRBD2 (5 bases). Germline CDR1 SGDLS, CDR2 YYNGEE. The CDR3 is 15 amino acids. Trimming pared 4 bases from V and 2 bases from J, leaving 13 bases between. The CDR3 sequence is CASSPHSVAYNEQFF. The CDR3, as DNA: TGTGCCAGCAGCCCTCATAGCGTGGCCTACAATGAGCAGTTCTTC.

The chain uses TRBV11-1 and TRBJ2-2; 8 bases map to TRBD1. The CDR3 length is 16 residues. V shed 1 base and J 5 bases; nucleotides not matched to a gene: 6. Looked up from germline, CDR1 is SGHAT and CDR2 is FQDESV (reference sequence). This CDR3 is CASSLVPRGQTGELFF. CDR3 DNA sequence: TGTGCCAGCAGCTTAGTACCCAGGGGGCAAACCGGGGAGCTGTTTTTT.

The rearrangement uses TRBV19 and TRBJ1-3, with D possibly matching TRBD1 (5 bases). The CDR3 extends over 12 amino acids. CDR1 and CDR2 from the germline V gene are LNHDA and SQIVND (reference sequence). V gave up 9 bases and J gave up 1 base, with 7 bases separating them. The CDR3 DNA reads as TGTGCCAGCAGACAGTCTGGAAACACCATATATTTT. It is translated as CASRQSGNTIYF.

In DNA form, the CDR3 reads TGTGCCAGCAGCTTAGAGAGGGTCGTCACTGAAGCTTTCTTT. Its protein is CASSLERVVTEAFF. V usage is TRBV7-9 and J usage is TRBJ1-1; D is unclear. V shed 1 base and J shed 4 bases, with 10 bases lying between them. CDR1 and CDR2 (germline): SEHNR, FQNEAQ (reference sequence). The CDR3 is 14 amino acids. Drawing the rest from reference TRBV7-9 and TRBJ1-1, the complete variable domain is DTGVSQNPRHKITKRGQNVTFRCDPISEHNRLYWYRQTLGQGPEFLTYFQNEAQLEKSRLLSDRFSAERPKGSFSTLEIQRTEQGDSAMYLCASSLERVVTEAFFGQGTRLTVV.

The genes are TRBV3-1 (or the pseudogene TRBV3-2) and TRBJ2-3; D gene uncertain. Trimming removed 5 bases from V and 0 bases from J, with 9 bases in between. Germline CDR1 reads LGHDT; CDR2 reads YNNKEL (reference sequence). The CDR3 loop spans 14 amino acids. The CDR3, as DNA: TGTGCCAGCAGCGACGCGACTAGCACAGATACGCAGTATTTT. It translates to CASSDATSTDTQYF.

This sequence joins TRBV19 and TRBJ2-7; D possibly corresponds to TRBD2 (5 bases). Germline assignment: CDR1 LNHDA and CDR2 SQIVND (reference sequence). Trimming left V 3 bases short and J 5 bases short, with 8 bases between. The CDR3 totals 12 residues. CDR3 loop: CASSMAGDEQYF. CDR3 DNA sequence: TGTGCCAGTAGTATGGCGGGCGACGAGCAGTACTTC.